This T cell receptor (beta chain) was recovered during a study of T-cell reconstitution after alpha-beta-depleted transplantation in children. This clonotype was seen many times. In germline, CDR1 is SQVTM, CDR2 ANQGSEA. This CDR3 is 11 amino acids long. With 4 bases removed from V and 6 bases from J, the gap between germline ends came to 10 bases. Researchers prepared the TCRbeta library using unique molecular identifiers, the study reports. TCRdb ran MiXCR on the PCR reads and lists one entry per CDR3 protein. The sample records approximately 230,000 distinct CDR3 sequences, roughly a quarter being singletons.

Sequenced material: PBMCs, mostly from graft donor cells, taken 360 days after TCRalphabeta/CD19-depleted stem cell transplant. The J gene is TRBJ2-7, the V gene TRBV29-1; D unresolved. The sequence was obtained from a female patient aged 2-9 years who had a stem cell transplant for congenital amegakaryocytic thrombocytopenia, so the T cells may come from the graft donor. CDR3 DNA: TGCAGCGTTGGAAAGGGTTTCGAGCAGTACTTC. The encoded protein is CSVGKGFEQYF.